Below, 16 T cell receptor beta chains from the same sample are listed, as sequenced in a study of CD8 T cells in ankylosing spondylitis. Points from the study as a whole: Ankylosing spondylitis blood appeared to be characterized by a TCR beta motif of under ten highly homologous variants.

TCRdb redid the calling of the 5' RACE reads with MiXCR, one entry per CDR3 protein. The sample consists of 350,000 or so distinct CDR3 sequences, less than 10% of them appearing once. These receptors lack a known antigen. The sample was blood, either unsorted or a sorted T cell fraction (not recorded which). These receptors were obtained from a male donor with ankylosing spondylitis.

The sample holds many counts of this clonotype. This CDR3 reads CASSYSQIAPGDDEQFF. The CDR3 DNA reads as TGTGCCAGCAGCTACTCCCAAATTGCCCCCGGAGACGATGAGCAGTTCTTC. This sequence joins TRBV11-1 and TRBJ2-1; no clear D. The CDR3 runs 17 residues. V was shortened by 4 bases and J by 8 bases, with 24 bases between the two germline ends. The germline V gene has CDR1 SGHAT and CDR2 FQDESV (reference sequence).

The chain has TRBV10-3 and TRBJ2-7; D is unresolved. Between the trimmed V and J ends, which lost 4 bases and 1 base, there was a span of 14 bases. The CDR3 is made up of 15 amino acids. Germline V gene sequence: CDR1 ENHRY, CDR2 SYGVKD. CDR3 in DNA: TGTGCCATCAGTGGACCCCCTGGTGTTTCCTACGAGCAGTACTTC. This translates into CAISGPPGVSYEQYF.

The chain has TRBV7-3 and TRBJ2-4, with 10 bases fitting TRBD2. Unmatched junction bases numbered 19, after V lost 1 base and J lost 7 bases. The CDR3 extends over 20 amino acids. Germline V gives CDR1 SGHTA, CDR2 FQGTGA. The CDR3 nucleotides are TGTGCCAGCAGCTTAAGGTTGGGGCAAAGCGGGAGGGCCGGTTGGAACATTCAGTACTTC. The encoded protein is CASSLRLGQSGRAGWNIQYF.

This clonotype was found many times. The V gene is TRBV7-3, the J gene TRBJ2-1, with 8 bases that match TRBD2. This CDR3 comprises 15 residues. V lost 2 bases and J lost 4; bases outside the gene matches: 4. Germline lookup yields CDR1 SGHTA and CDR2 FQGTGA. The CDR3 sequence: CASSLVGRGYNEQFF. In DNA form, the CDR3 reads TGTGCCAGCAGCTTAGTCGGGAGGGGTTACAATGAGCAGTTCTTC. Looking up the rest from reference TRBV7-3 and TRBJ2-1 gives the full variable domain: GAGVSQTPSNKVTEKGKYVELRCDPISGHTALYWYRQSLGQGPEFLIYFQGTGAADDSGLPNDRFFAVRPEGSVSTLKIQRTERGDSAVYLCASSLVGRGYNEQFFGPGTRLTVL.

This clonotype appeared a few times. V and J are TRBV11-1 and TRBJ2-1; the D gene is possibly TRBD2 (6 bases). This CDR3 comprises 19 residues. V shed 5 bases and J shed 6 bases, with 29 bases lying between them. In germline, CDR1 is SGHAT, CDR2 FQDESV (reference sequence). The chain's CDR3 is CASSVIPLASKARSNEQFF. The CDR3 DNA reads TGTGCCAGCAGCGTCATCCCGCTAGCGAGCAAAGCCCGGTCCAATGAGCAGTTCTTC.

To note about this clonotype: This may be a read error, as it is one base from a much larger clone. V usage is TRBV20-1 and J usage is TRBJ2-1; unclear D gene. This CDR3 contains 13 residues. The germline V gene encodes CDR1 DFQATT and CDR2 SNEGSKA (reference sequence). Here the CDR3 DNA reads TGCAGTGCTAGGAGGACCCAAAACAATGAGCAGCTCTTC. It encodes CSARRTQNNEQLF.

This clonotype was picked up many times. V gene TRBV28 combines with J gene TRBJ1-5; weak D call: TRBD1 (6 bases). CDR3 length: 13 amino acids. V was clipped by 5 bases and J by 3 bases, with 8 bases between them. Per the germline V gene, CDR1 is MDHEN and CDR2 is SYDVKM. The CDR3 DNA reads as TGTGCCAGCAGTAGGACAGTCAATCAGCCCCAGCATTTT. Protein sequence: CASSRTVNQPQHF.

This clonotype was recorded many times. The chain couples TRBV12-3 or TRBV12-4 to TRBJ2-3; the match to TRBD2 covers 10 bases. The V gene end was trimmed by 2 bases and the J gene end by 6 bases; junction bases not matched to a gene: 8. The CDR3 has 16 residues. The CDR3 spells CASSLLSGRAGDTQYF. As DNA, the CDR3 is TGTGCCAGCAGTTTATTGAGCGGGAGGGCCGGGGATACGCAGTATTTT.

In this sample, this clonotype turned up a few times. The chain combines TRBV20-1 with TRBJ2-2; 9 bases are shared with TRBD2. CDR3 length: 16 residues. V trimming: 5 bases; J trimming: 4 bases; junction bases outside the gene matches: 11. Germline lookup yields CDR1 DFQATT and CDR2 SNEGSKA (reference sequence). The CDR3 region has the DNA TGCAGTGCTTCGAGTAGTAGCGGGAGAGGCACCGGGGAGCTGTTTTTT. Residues: CSASSSSGRGTGELFF.

The J gene is TRBJ1-1, the V gene TRBV7-9; D remains unclear. V was trimmed by 6 bases and J by 4 bases, leaving 15 bases between them. CDR1 is SEHNR and CDR2 is FQNEAQ in the germline V gene (reference sequence). The CDR3 loop spans 14 amino acids. In DNA form, the CDR3 reads TGTGCCAGCAGATTGGACGGTCTCCTCACTGAAGCTTTCTTT. This sequence encodes CASRLDGLLTEAFF.

V usage is TRBV29-1 and J usage is TRBJ2-3; D remains unclear. V dropped 4 bases and J dropped 0 bases, with 8 bases sitting between them. This CDR3 is built from 13 residues. Germline values: CDR1 SQVTM, CDR2 ANQGSEA. CDR3 in amino acids: CSVGQWSTDTQYF. The CDR3 bases are TGCAGCGTTGGGCAATGGAGCACAGATACGCAGTATTTT.

The chain links TRBV19 to TRBJ2-7, with 10 bases identical to TRBD2. The germline CDR1 and CDR2 sequences are LNHDA and SQIVND (reference sequence). J lost 6 bases, V lost 6 bases, and 14 bases had no gene match. This CDR3 is 16 amino acids long. The CDR3 region is CASSTSGTGRLAEQYF. CDR3 nucleotides: TGTGCCAGTAGCACTAGCGGGACCGGCCGCCTCGCCGAGCAGTACTTC.

Of note for this clonotype: An end of the junction does not agree with germline; a read error may underlie this. Written as DNA, the CDR3 is TGTGCCATCAGCACCAGGGGCTCCGACGAGCAGTACTTC. It specifies CAISTRGSDEQYF. The rearrangement joins TRBV10-3 to TRBJ2-7, with a tentative D call TRBD1 (6 bases). The CDR3 has 13 residues. From germline, CDR1 is ENHRY and CDR2 SYGVKD.

This clonotype was detected ten times or more. The V and J genes are TRBV6-1 and TRBJ2-2; tentatively, D is TRBD1 (5 bases). Trimming took 1 base from V and 13 from J, leaving 16 bases between them. The germline CDR1 and CDR2 sequences are MNHNS and SASEGT. The CDR3 is made up of 14 amino acids. CDR3 DNA: TGTGCCAGCAGTGAAGGGACAAACTCAATTATGCTGTTTTTT. Residues: CASSEGTNSIMLFF.

This clonotype occurred a few times. The chain joins TRBV27 to TRBJ2-7, with a weak D call TRBD1 (5 bases). Germline lookup yields CDR1 MNHEY and CDR2 SMNVEV (reference sequence). CDR3 length: 14 amino acids. V was clipped by 4 bases and J by 3 bases, with 13 bases between them. CDR3 sequence (DNA): TGTGCCAGCAGTTCCCAGGGTGGGTACTACGAGCAGTACTTC. Translated, it gives CASSSQGGYYEQYF.

In this sample, this clonotype turned up a few times. The rearrangement uses TRBV7-6 and TRBJ2-5; D is ambiguous. V was pared by 2 bases and J by 5 bases, with 6 bases between. The CDR3 length is 12 residues. Germline V gene sequence: CDR1 SGHVS, CDR2 FNYEAQ. The CDR3 DNA follows: TGTGCCAGCAGCTTACGCTTGGAGACCCAGTACTTC. Its translation is CASSLRLETQYF. Full variable domain (outside the CDR3, taken from reference TRBV7-6 and TRBJ2-5): GAGVSQSPRYKVTKRGQDVALRCDPISGHVSLYWYRQALGQGPEFLTYFNYEAQQDKSGLPNDRFSAERPEGSISTLTIQRTEQRDSAMYRCASSLRLETQYFGPGTRLLVL.